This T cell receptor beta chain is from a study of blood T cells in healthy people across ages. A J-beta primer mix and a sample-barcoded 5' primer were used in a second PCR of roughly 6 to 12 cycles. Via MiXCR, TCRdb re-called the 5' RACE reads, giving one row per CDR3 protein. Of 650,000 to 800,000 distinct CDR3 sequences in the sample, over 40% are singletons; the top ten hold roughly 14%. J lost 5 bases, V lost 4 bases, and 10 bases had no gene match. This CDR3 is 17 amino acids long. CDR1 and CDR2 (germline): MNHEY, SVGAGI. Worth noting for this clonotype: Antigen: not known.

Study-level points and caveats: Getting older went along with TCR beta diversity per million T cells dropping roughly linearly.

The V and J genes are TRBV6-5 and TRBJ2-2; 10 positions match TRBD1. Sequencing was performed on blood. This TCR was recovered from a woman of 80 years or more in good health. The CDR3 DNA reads TGTGCCAGCAGTTGGGGATTACCGGGACAGGGGACCGGGGAGCTGTTTTTT. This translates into CASSWGLPGQGTGELFF.